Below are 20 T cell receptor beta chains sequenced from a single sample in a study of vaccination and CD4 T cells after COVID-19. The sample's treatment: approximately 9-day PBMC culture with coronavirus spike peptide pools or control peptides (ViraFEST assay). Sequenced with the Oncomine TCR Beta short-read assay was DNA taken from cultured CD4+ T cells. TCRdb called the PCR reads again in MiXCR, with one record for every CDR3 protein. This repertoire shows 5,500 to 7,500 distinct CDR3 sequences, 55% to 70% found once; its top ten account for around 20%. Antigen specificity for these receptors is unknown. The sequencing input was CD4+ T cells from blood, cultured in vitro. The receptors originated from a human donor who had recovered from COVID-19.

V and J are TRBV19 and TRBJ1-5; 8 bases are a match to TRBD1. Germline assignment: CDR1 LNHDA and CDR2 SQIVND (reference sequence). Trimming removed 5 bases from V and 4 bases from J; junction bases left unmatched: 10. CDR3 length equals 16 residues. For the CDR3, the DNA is TGTGCCAGTAGTTTAGGCCGTCAGGGGGCAAATCAGCCCCAGCATTTT. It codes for CASSLGRQGANQPQHF.

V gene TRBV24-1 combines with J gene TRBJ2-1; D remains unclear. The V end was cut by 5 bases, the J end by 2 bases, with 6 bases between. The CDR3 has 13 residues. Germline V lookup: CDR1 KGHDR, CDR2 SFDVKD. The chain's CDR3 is CATSGNPYNEQFF. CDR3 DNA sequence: TGTGCCACCAGTGGAAATCCCTACAATGAGCAGTTCTTC.

In nucleotides, the CDR3 is TGTGCCAGCAGTGAACGCCCCTGGGGGAACACTGAAGCTTTCTTT. This codes for CASSERPWGNTEAFF. The rearrangement uses TRBV6-1 and TRBJ1-1; D unresolved. Germline V gene sequence: CDR1 MNHNS, CDR2 SASEGT. This CDR3 has 15 amino acids. With 2 bases removed from V and 1 base from J, the gap between germline ends came to 11 bases.

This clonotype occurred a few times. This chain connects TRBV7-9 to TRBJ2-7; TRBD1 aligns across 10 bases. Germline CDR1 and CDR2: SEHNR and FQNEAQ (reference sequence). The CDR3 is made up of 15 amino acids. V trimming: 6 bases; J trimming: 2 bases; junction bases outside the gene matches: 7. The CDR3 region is CASSPRTGGAYEQYF. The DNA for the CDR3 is TGTGCCAGCAGTCCTCGGACAGGGGGAGCCTACGAGCAGTACTTC.

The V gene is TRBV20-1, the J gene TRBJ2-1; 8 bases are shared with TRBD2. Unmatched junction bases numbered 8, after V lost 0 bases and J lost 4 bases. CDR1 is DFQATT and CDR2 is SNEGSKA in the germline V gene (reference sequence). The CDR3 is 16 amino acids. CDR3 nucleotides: TGCAGTGCTAGAGATGATAGCGGGAAAGCATACAATGAGCAGTTCTTC. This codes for CSARDDSGKAYNEQFF.

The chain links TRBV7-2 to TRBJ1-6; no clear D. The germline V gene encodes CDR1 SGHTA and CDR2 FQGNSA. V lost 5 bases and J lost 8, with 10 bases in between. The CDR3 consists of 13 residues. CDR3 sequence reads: CASSERLDSPLHF. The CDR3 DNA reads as TGTGCCAGCAGCGAAAGACTCGATTCACCCCTCCACTTT.

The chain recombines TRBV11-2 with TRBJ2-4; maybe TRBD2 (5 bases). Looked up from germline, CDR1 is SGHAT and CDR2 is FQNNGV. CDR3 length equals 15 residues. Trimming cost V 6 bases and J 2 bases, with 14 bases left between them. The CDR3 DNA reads TGTGCCAGCAGAACCCCTCGGGGTCCCAAAAACATTCAGTACTTC. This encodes CASRTPRGPKNIQYF.

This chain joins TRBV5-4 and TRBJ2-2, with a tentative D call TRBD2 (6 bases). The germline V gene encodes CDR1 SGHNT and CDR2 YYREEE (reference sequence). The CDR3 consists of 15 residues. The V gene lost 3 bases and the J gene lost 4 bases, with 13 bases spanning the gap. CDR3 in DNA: TGTGCCAGCAGCTCCGGCGGGATCGGCACCGGGGAGCTGTTTTTT. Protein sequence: CASSSGGIGTGELFF.

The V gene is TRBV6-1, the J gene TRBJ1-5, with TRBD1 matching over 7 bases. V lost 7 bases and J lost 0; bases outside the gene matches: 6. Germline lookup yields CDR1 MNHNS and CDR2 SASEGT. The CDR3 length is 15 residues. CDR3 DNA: TGTGCCAGCACTGCAGACAGGGCTAGCAATCAGCCCCAGCATTTT. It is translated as CASTADRASNQPQHF.

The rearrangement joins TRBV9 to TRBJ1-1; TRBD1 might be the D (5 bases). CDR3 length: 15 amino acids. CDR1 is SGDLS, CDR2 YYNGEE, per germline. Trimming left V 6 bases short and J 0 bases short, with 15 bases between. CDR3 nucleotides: TGTGCCAGCACCCCGAGGGGCAGTATGAACACTGAAGCTTTCTTT. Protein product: CASTPRGSMNTEAFF.

CDR3 nucleotide sequence: TGTGCCAGCAGTGAGGACAGGGAGGGAGATACGCAGTATTTT. Its protein is CASSEDREGDTQYF. The chain links TRBV2 to TRBJ2-3, with D possibly being TRBD1 (8 bases). CDR1 is SNHLY and CDR2 is FYNNEI in the germline V gene. Trimming took 3 bases from V and 5 from J, leaving 12 bases between them. CDR3 length: 14 amino acids.

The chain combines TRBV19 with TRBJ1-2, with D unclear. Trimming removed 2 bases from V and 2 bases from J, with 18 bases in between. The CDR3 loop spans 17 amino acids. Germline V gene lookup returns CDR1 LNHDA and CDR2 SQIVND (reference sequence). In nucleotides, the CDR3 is TGTGCCAGTAGTATACCTTACTCCATCAAGGAAAACTATGGCTACACCTTC. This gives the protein CASSIPYSIKENYGYTF.

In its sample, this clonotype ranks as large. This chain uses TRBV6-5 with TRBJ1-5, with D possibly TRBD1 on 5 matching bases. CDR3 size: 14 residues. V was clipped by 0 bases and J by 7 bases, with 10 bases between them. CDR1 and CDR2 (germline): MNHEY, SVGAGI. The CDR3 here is CASSYSGTEQPQHF. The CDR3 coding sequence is TGTGCCAGCAGTTACTCCGGGACGGAGCAGCCCCAGCATTTT.

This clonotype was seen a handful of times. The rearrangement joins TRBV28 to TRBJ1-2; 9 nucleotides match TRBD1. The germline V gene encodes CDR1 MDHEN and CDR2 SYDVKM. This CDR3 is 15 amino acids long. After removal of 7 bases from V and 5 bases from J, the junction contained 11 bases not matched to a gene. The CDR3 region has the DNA TGTGCCAGCACCACTTGGACAGGGGTTTGGTATGGCTACACCTTC. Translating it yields CASTTWTGVWYGYTF.

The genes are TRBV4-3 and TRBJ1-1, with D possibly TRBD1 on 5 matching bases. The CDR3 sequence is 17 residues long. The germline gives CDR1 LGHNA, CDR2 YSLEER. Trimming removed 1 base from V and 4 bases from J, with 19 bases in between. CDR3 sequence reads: CASSQGGWTQDSTEAFF. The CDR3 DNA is TGCGCCAGCAGCCAAGGGGGTTGGACACAGGATTCCACTGAAGCTTTCTTT.

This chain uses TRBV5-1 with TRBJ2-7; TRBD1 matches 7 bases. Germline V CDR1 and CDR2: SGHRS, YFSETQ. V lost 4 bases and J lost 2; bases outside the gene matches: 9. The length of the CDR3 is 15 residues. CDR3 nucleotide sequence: TGCGCCAGCAGCCCGGGACAGCCAAGAACCTACGAGCAGTACTTC. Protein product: CASSPGQPRTYEQYF.

CDR3: CASRQGLNTGELFF. The CDR3 bases are TGTGCCAGCAGACAGGGGTTAAACACCGGGGAGCTGTTTTTT. The chain joins TRBV27 to TRBJ2-2; the match to TRBD1 covers 7 bases. Germline assignment: CDR1 MNHEY and CDR2 SMNVEV (reference sequence). The CDR3 totals 14 residues. The junction had 3 bases not matched to a gene; V was cut back by 6 bases and J by 2 bases.

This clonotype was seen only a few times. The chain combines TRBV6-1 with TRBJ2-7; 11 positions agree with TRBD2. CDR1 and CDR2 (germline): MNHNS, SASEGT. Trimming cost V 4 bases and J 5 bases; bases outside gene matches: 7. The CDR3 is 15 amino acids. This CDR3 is CASSARILAGDEQYF. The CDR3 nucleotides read TGTGCCAGCAGTGCTCGCATACTAGCGGGAGACGAGCAGTACTTC.

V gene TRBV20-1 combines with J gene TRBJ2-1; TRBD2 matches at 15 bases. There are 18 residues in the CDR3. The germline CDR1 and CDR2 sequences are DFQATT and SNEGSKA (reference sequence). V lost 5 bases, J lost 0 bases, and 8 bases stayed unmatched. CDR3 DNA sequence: TGCAGTGCTTGGACTAGCGGGGGGGCAACAAGCTCCTACAATGAGCAGTTCTTC. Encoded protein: CSAWTSGGATSSYNEQFF.

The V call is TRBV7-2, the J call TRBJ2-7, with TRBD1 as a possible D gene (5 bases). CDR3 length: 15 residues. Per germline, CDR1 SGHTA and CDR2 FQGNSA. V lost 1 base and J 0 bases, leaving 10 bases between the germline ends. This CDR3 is CASSLGPQDSYEQYF. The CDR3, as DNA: TGTGCCAGCAGCTTAGGCCCACAGGACTCCTACGAGCAGTACTTC.